This T cell receptor (beta chain) is from a study of Graves' ophthalmopathy and Graves' hyperthyroidism. The authors isolated PBMCs from around 10 ml of fresh peripheral blood. This clonotype was observed many times. RNA transcripts were the template, and TCR beta CDR3 regions were amplified from them. First-round RT-PCR with HTBI primers preceded a second-round multiplex PCR. Each CDR3 protein is one row after TCRdb ran MiXCR on the multiplex PCR reads. The sample comprises 150,000 or so distinct CDR3 sequences, 37% of which are singletons, and about 6% rests with the top ten. This receptor was obtained from a woman aged 40 to 50 with Graves' ophthalmopathy. The source material was peripheral blood.

CDR3 protein: CASSAGGKAYEQYF. CDR3 sequence (DNA): TGTGCCAGCAGTGCGGGGGGCAAGGCCTACGAGCAGTACTTC. The chain is built from TRBV6-1 and TRBJ2-7, with D perhaps matching TRBD2 (7 bases). The CDR3 contains 14 residues. Germline V lookup: CDR1 MNHNS, CDR2 SASEGT. V lost 4 bases, J lost 2 bases, and 12 bases lay in between.